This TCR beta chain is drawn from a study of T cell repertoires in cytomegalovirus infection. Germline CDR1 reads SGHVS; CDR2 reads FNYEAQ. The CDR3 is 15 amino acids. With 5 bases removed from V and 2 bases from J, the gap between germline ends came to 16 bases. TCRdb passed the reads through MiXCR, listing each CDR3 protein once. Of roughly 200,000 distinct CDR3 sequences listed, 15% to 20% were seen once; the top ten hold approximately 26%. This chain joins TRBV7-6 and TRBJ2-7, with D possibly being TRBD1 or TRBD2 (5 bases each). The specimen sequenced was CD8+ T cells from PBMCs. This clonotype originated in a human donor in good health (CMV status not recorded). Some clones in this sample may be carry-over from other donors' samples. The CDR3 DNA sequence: TGTGCCAGCAGCGAAACCGGGACGAGTCCCTACGAGCAGTACTTC. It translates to CASSETGTSPYEQYF.